These 2 T cell receptor beta chains were all obtained from the same sample, sequenced in a study of shared clonotypes between healthy human individuals. This table comes from immunoSEQ multiplex PCR, and its TCRdb copy is limited to in-frame clones, with some not included. This table holds about 480,000 clones, 75% to 85% found once. Material for sequencing was PBMCs. The origin of the receptors is a woman aged 40 to 50 in good health. Some clones in this sample may be carry-over from other donors' samples.

A single count supports this clone. The chain carries TRBV4-3 and TRBJ1-2; 7 positions agree with TRBD1. The J segment lost 1 base and the V segment lost 1 base, leaving 6 bases of the junction unmatched. The CDR3 runs 16 residues. Germline V gene data show CDR1 as LGHNA and CDR2 as YSLEER. The DNA of the CDR3 is TGCGCCAGCAGCCAAGGGACAGGACTATATAACTATGGCTACACCTTC. Residues: CASSQGTGLYNYGYTF.

The chain carries TRBV13 and TRBJ2-3, with D unclear. Trimming left V 5 bases short and J 0 bases short, with 15 bases between. This CDR3 has 16 amino acids. Germline CDR1 and CDR2: PRHDT and FYEKMQ (reference sequence). This CDR3 is CASSPRTRTSTDTQYF. The CDR3 nucleotides are TGTGCCAGCAGCCCGCGGACGCGAACAAGCACAGATACGCAGTATTTT.